The next 17 T cell receptor beta chains were all read from a single sample in a study of human T cells and chemical hapten exposure. Indicated time point: patch test 2, 6 weeks after DPC sensitization. As for treatment: therapeutic diphenylcyclopropenone sensitization with weekly scalp DPC. TCRdb reprocessed the RACE reads via MiXCR and lists one record per CDR3 protein. The sample yields approximately 95,000 distinct CDR3 sequences, over 9.5% seen once. Sequencing used whole blood, obtained in connection with sensitization to the hapten diphenylcyclopropenone (DPC). These receptors all stem from a woman aged 35 to 49 with alopecia areata. Some clones in this sample may be carry-over from other donors' samples.

This clonotype was recorded only once. A much larger clone differs from this one at a single base, so this may be a read error. The chain couples TRBV7-9 to TRBJ2-3; 14 bases agree with TRBD2. Germline V gives CDR1 SEHNR, CDR2 FQNEAQ (reference sequence). The length of the CDR3 is 15 residues. The CDR3 loop is CVSAGLAGVADTQYF. The CDR3 DNA sequence: TGTGTCAGCGCGGGACTAGCGGGGGTAGCAGATACGCAGTATTTT.

There are a few counts of this clonotype. The CDR3 is CASSPIGTGGNEQFF. The CDR3 bases are TGTGCCAGCAGCCCCATAGGGACAGGGGGCAATGAGCAGTTCTTC. The chain is built from TRBV9 and TRBJ2-1, with 11 nucleotides matching TRBD1. Germline values: CDR1 SGDLS, CDR2 YYNGEE. Trimming took 4 bases from V and 6 from J; bases not matched to a gene: 6. CDR3 length: 15 residues.

This clonotype was picked up many times. The chain joins TRBV18 to TRBJ2-7; D call uncertain. Trimming pared 0 bases from V and 0 bases from J, leaving 3 bases between. Germline V gives CDR1 KGHSH, CDR2 LQKENI. The length of the CDR3 is 13 residues. CDR3 DNA sequence: TGTGCCAGCTCACCACCGGCCTCCTACGAGCAGTACTTC. It encodes CASSPPASYEQYF.

A single count supports this clonotype. V gene TRBV6-2 or TRBV6-3 combines with J gene TRBJ2-5; no firm D call. V lost 11 bases to trimming and J lost 5 bases, with 21 bases between them. The germline CDR1 and CDR2 sequences are MNHEY and SVGEGT. This CDR3 has 14 amino acids. The CDR3 loop reads CAVRRSSEVETQYF. The CDR3 region has the DNA TGTGCCGTACGACGTTCGTCGGAAGTGGAGACCCAGTACTTC.

This clonotype was counted many times. This chain connects TRBV7-2 to TRBJ2-1; D may correspond to TRBD1 or TRBD2 (6 bases each). The CDR3 covers 15 residues. V shed 5 bases and J shed 7 bases, with 18 bases lying between them. CDR1 is SGHTA and CDR2 is FQGNSA in the germline V gene. The DNA of the CDR3 is TGTGCCAGCAGCCTGGGGCAGGGGAGGAGGAATGAGCAGTTCTTC. It codes for CASSLGQGRRNEQFF.

This clonotype was recorded many times. V usage is TRBV7-8 and J usage is TRBJ2-3; TRBD2 matches 8 bases. Germline V gives CDR1 SGHVS, CDR2 FQNEAQ. There are 12 residues in the CDR3. Unmatched junction bases numbered 1, after V lost 5 bases and J lost 6 bases. Written as DNA, the CDR3 is TGTGCCAGCAGCCGGACTAGCGATACGCAGTATTTT. It yields the protein CASSRTSDTQYF.

In this sample, this clonotype turned up a few times. The chain combines TRBV7-9 with TRBJ1-5; 9 nucleotides line up with TRBD1. Per the germline V gene, CDR1 is SEHNR and CDR2 is FQNEAQ (reference sequence). The CDR3 is 12 residues long. With 8 bases clipped from V and 4 bases from J, the junction kept 0 bases outside the gene matches. The CDR3 DNA sequence: TGTGCCAGCGGGACAGGGAATCAGCCCCAGCATTTT. Its protein is CASGTGNQPQHF.

The V call is TRBV20-1, the J call TRBJ1-1; TRBD1 might be the D (5 bases). CDR1 is DFQATT, CDR2 SNEGSKA, per germline (reference sequence). The V end lost 0 bases, the J end lost 6 bases, and 11 bases lay between the germline ends. The CDR3 has 13 amino acids. CDR3 in amino acids: CSARDAGRPEAFF. The CDR3 nucleotides read TGCAGTGCTAGAGATGCAGGGCGCCCTGAAGCTTTCTTT.

As regards this clonotype: This clone may be a read error of a much larger clone one base away. The rearrangement links TRBV3-1 to TRBJ2-1; TRBD2 agrees at 11 bases. J gave up 8 bases and V 6 bases, and 6 bases lay outside the gene matches. The CDR3 spans 14 residues. The V gene's germline CDR1 is LGHDT and CDR2 YNNKEL (reference sequence). As DNA, the CDR3 is TGTGCCAGCAGGGACCTAGCGGGAGGCGATGAGCAGTTCTTC. As protein: CASRDLAGGDEQFF.

A few counts support this clonotype. This chain links TRBV20-1 with TRBJ2-1, with 10 bases identical to TRBD2. The CDR3 spans 16 residues. Trimming cost V 1 base and J 6 bases; bases outside gene matches: 9. The germline V gene has CDR1 DFQATT and CDR2 SNEGSKA (reference sequence). The CDR3 region is CSARASLAGVLNEQFF. CDR3 coding DNA: TGCAGTGCTAGAGCCTCCCTAGCGGGGGTTCTCAATGAGCAGTTCTTC.

V usage is TRBV11-2 and J usage is TRBJ2-3, with TRBD2 matching over 7 bases. Germline V gene data show CDR1 as SGHAT and CDR2 as FQNNGV. The CDR3 is 14 residues long. The trim removed 0 bases at V and 13 bases at J, leaving 10 bases unmatched. The CDR3 is CASSLDRVRGREYF. In nucleotides, the CDR3 is TGTGCCAGCAGCTTAGATCGTGTTCGGGGGAGGGAGTATTTT. The whole variable domain, filled in from reference TRBV11-2 and TRBJ2-3, reads EAGVAQSPRYKIIEKRQSVAFWCNPISGHATLYWYQQILGQGPKLLIQFQNNGVVDDSQLPKDRFSAERLKGVDSTLKIQPAKLEDSAVYLCASSLDRVRGREYFGPGTRLTVL.

In this sample, this clonotype turned up a few times. The rearrangement links TRBV6-2 or TRBV6-3 to TRBJ2-1, with D uncertain. V was cut by 2 bases and J by 6 bases, with 14 bases left in between. In germline, CDR1 is MNHEY, CDR2 SVGEGT. The CDR3 totals 15 residues. The DNA of the CDR3 is TGTGCCAGCAGTTACCCATCCTTCAGGATCAATGAGCAGTTCTTC. Residues: CASSYPSFRINEQFF.

This clonotype occurred a few times. This rearrangement joins TRBV18 to TRBJ1-1; D uncertain. V was pared by 6 bases and J by 2 bases, with 13 bases between. The CDR3 has 14 amino acids. Germline V gives CDR1 KGHSH, CDR2 LQKENI. The CDR3 nucleotides read TGTGCCAGCTCGACGTTGCAGGCTAACACTGAAGCTTTCTTT. It specifies CASSTLQANTEAFF.

This chain links TRBV2 with TRBJ2-3; 8 bases line up with TRBD1. CDR1 is SNHLY and CDR2 is FYNNEI in the germline V gene. The V and J ends lost 11 bases and 5 bases, in that order; junction bases with no gene match: 9. This CDR3 is 13 amino acids long. CDR3 coding DNA: TGTGCCGGAGAAGGACAGGGCAGAGATACGCAGTATTTT. Its translation is CAGEGQGRDTQYF.

This clonotype was seen repeatedly, ten times or more. CDR3 sequence: CASSPGVGGNTIYF. The CDR3 coding sequence is TGTGCCAGCTCACCGGGCGTTGGGGGAAACACCATATATTTT. The chain employs TRBV18 and TRBJ1-3; D gene unclear. The length of the CDR3 is 14 residues. The ends were cut back, 3 bases at V and 4 bases at J, with 10 bases in the middle. Germline CDR1 KGHSH, CDR2 LQKENI.

This clonotype was detected many times. This chain connects TRBV4-1 to TRBJ2-7, with 13 bases that match TRBD2. V lost 3 bases and J lost 4; bases outside the gene matches: 3. Germline loops: CDR1 MGHRA, CDR2 YSYEKL. The CDR3 has 15 residues. The CDR3 region is CASSQGLAGSYEQYF. CDR3 DNA sequence: TGCGCCAGCAGCCAGGGACTAGCGGGATCTTACGAGCAGTACTTC.

The chain combines TRBV2 with TRBJ2-1; possible D gene TRBD2, 5 bases. V was cut by 3 bases and J by 5 bases, with 14 bases left in between. Germline CDR1 is SNHLY and CDR2 is FYNNEI. This CDR3 spans 15 amino acids. The CDR3 sequence is CASSDSGSLDNEQFF. CDR3 DNA sequence: TGTGCCAGCAGTGATTCGGGGTCCCTGGACAATGAGCAGTTCTTC.